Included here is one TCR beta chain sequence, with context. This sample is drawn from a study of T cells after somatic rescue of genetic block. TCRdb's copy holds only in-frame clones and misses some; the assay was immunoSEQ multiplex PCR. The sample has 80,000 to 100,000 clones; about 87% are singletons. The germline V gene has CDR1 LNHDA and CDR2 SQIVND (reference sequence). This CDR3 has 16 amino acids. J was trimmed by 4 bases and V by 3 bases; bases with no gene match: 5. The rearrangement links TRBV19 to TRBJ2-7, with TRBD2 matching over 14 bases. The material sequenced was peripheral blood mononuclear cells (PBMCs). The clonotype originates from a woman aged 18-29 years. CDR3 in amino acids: CASSMGTSGSNYEQYF. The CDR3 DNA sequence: TGTGCCAGTAGTATGGGGACTAGCGGGAGTAATTACGAGCAGTACTTC.